Listed here are 22 T cell receptor beta chains from one sample, sequenced in a study of blood T cell repertoires in COVID-19 (dated by TCRdb to 2020 to 2021). The library was generated by the immunoSEQ multiplex PCR assay. TCRdb limited this immuneACCESS table to in-frame rearrangements with V and J called. A share of clones is missing; checked studies link under half to unresolved V genes, and the rest is unexplained. A total of roughly 200,000 clones appear in this sample, approximately 86% of them only once. The ten top clones hold around 10% of the sample. The specimen was PBMCs or T cells enriched from blood (not recorded which). Every receptor here comes from a man aged 18 to 30 with acute COVID-19.

The chain links TRBV9 to TRBJ1-1, with 8 bases matching TRBD1. Unmatched junction bases numbered 5, after V lost 3 bases and J lost 4 bases. Germline CDR1 and CDR2: SGDLS and YYNGEE. The CDR3 length is 14 residues. As DNA, the CDR3 is TGTGCCAGCAGCGGGGGGGACAGGCGCACTGAAGCTTTCTTT. Protein: CASSGGDRRTEAFF. Combining the CDR3 with reference TRBV9 and TRBJ1-1 gives the whole variable domain DSGVTQTPKHLITATGQRVTLRCSPRSGDLSVYWYQQSLDQGLQFLIQYYNGEERAKGNILERFSAQQFPDLHSELNLSSLELGDSALYFCASSGGDRRTEAFFGQGTRLTVV.

The chain has TRBV2 and TRBJ1-2, with a possible D match to TRBD1 (5 bases). Germline lookup yields CDR1 SNHLY and CDR2 FYNNEI. The CDR3 loop spans 14 amino acids. This chain's CDR3 is CASAQGLLNYGYTF. The CDR3, as DNA: TGTGCATCAGCCCAGGGACTTCTTAACTATGGCTACACCTTC.

This clone showed up just a few times. This sequence joins TRBV9 and TRBJ2-2, with 8 bases fitting TRBD2. The CDR3 contains 16 residues. V was pared by 0 bases and J by 1 base, with 2 bases of the junction left unmatched. Germline-derived CDR1 and CDR2 are SGDLS and YYNGEE. The CDR3 loop is CASSVGSGRNTGELFF. Written as DNA, the CDR3 is TGTGCCAGCAGCGTAGGCAGCGGGAGGAACACCGGGGAGCTGTTTTTT.

The chain carries TRBV6-5 and TRBJ1-1, with a possible D match to TRBD1 (5 bases). V was clipped by 10 bases and J by 3 bases, with 15 bases between them. CDR1 is MNHEY, CDR2 SVGAGI, per germline. CDR3 length: 13 residues. The CDR3: CATLREGDTEAFF. DNA for the CDR3: TGTGCCACCCTAAGAGAAGGGGACACTGAAGCTTTCTTT.

V usage is TRBV5-5 and J usage is TRBJ1-1; D is ambiguous. V was shortened by 2 bases and J by 1 base, with 9 bases between the two germline ends. This CDR3 region has 14 residues. Germline V lookup: CDR1 SGHKS, CDR2 YYEKEE (reference sequence). This CDR3 is CASSFQAKNTEAFF. For the CDR3, the DNA is TGTGCCAGCAGCTTTCAGGCGAAGAACACTGAAGCTTTCTTT.

The chain joins TRBV7-9 to TRBJ1-4; D gene uncertain. This CDR3 is built from 15 residues. From germline, CDR1 is SEHNR and CDR2 FQNEAQ (reference sequence). V dropped 4 bases and J dropped 2 bases, with 11 bases sitting between them. In DNA, the CDR3 is TGTGCCAGCAGCTCCCTAGAAAACACTAATGAAAAACTGTTTTTT. Translating it yields CASSSLENTNEKLFF.

V is TRBV6-5 and J is TRBJ2-7; no reliable D call. V was cut by 7 bases and J by 0 bases, with 13 bases left in between. CDR3 length: 14 amino acids. CDR1 MNHEY and CDR2 SVGAGI come from the germline V gene. Here the CDR3 reads CASTEAGSSYEQYF. CDR3 in DNA: TGTGCCAGCACCGAGGCCGGCTCCTCCTACGAGCAGTACTTC.

The chain links TRBV15 to TRBJ1-5; 8 bases line up with TRBD1. Losses at the gene ends were 0 bases for V and 3 bases for J; bases not matched to a gene: 16. The CDR3 runs 20 residues. The germline V gene has CDR1 LNHNV and CDR2 YYDKDF (reference sequence). The CDR3 sequence is CATSRDQNGAGGPSNQPQHF. DNA for the CDR3: TGTGCCACCAGCAGAGATCAAAATGGGGCAGGGGGCCCTTCCAATCAGCCCCAGCATTTT. Full variable domain (outside the CDR3, taken from reference TRBV15 and TRBJ1-5): DAMVIQNPRYQVTQFGKPVTLSCSQTLNHNVMYWYQQKSSQAPKLLFHYYDKDFNNEADTPDNFQSRRPNTSFCFLDIRSPGLGDTAMYLCATSRDQNGAGGPSNQPQHFGDGTRLSIL.

The chain joins TRBV5-4 to TRBJ1-2, with D possibly TRBD1 on 6 matching bases. The length of the CDR3 is 17 residues. V gave up 4 bases and J gave up 3 bases, with 22 bases separating them. Germline V gene data show CDR1 as SGHNT and CDR2 as YYREEE (reference sequence). The CDR3 loop is CASSTAATGNRHYGYTF. DNA of the CDR3: TGTGCCAGCAGCACGGCCGCAACAGGGAATCGTCACTATGGCTACACCTTC. Drawing the rest from reference TRBV5-4 and TRBJ1-2, the complete variable domain is ETGVTQSPTHLIKTRGQQVTLRCSSQSGHNTVSWYQQALGQGPQFIFQYYREEENGRGNFPPRFSGLQFPNYSSELNVNALELDDSALYLCASSTAATGNRHYGYTFGSGTRLTVV.

V usage is TRBV7-8 and J usage is TRBJ2-7; 8 bases are a match to TRBD1. Germline-derived CDR1 and CDR2 are SGHVS and FQNEAQ. The junction had 10 bases not matched to a gene; V was cut back by 6 bases and J by 6 bases. CDR3 size: 14 residues. As DNA, the CDR3 is TGTGCCAGCAGTCCGAACCAGGGGGCAAGCGAGCAGTACTTC. Protein sequence: CASSPNQGASEQYF. The complete variable domain, with remaining parts taken from reference TRBV7-8 and TRBJ2-7, reads GAGVSQSPRYKVAKRGQDVALRCDPISGHVSLFWYQQALGQGPEFLTYFQNEAQLDKSGLPSDRFFAERPEGSVSTLKIQRTQQEDSAVYLCASSPNQGASEQYFGPGTRLTVT.

The chain joins TRBV7-3 to TRBJ1-1; 7 nucleotides agree with TRBD1. This CDR3 has 14 residues. V dropped 5 bases and J dropped 4; count of bases not matched to a gene: 7. Germline CDR1 reads SGHTA; CDR2 reads FQGTGA. The CDR3 loop is CASSPQGLGTEAFF. In DNA form, the CDR3 reads TGTGCCAGCAGCCCACAGGGGTTGGGCACTGAAGCTTTCTTT.

The chain employs TRBV3-1 (or the pseudogene TRBV3-2) and TRBJ1-2; 8 bases align to TRBD1. V shed 4 bases, J shed 1 base, and the junction held 8 bases outside the gene matches. Germline values: CDR1 LGHDT, CDR2 YNNKEL (reference sequence). This CDR3 has 16 amino acids. CDR3 amino acids: CASSRGRTGSNYGYTF. The CDR3 DNA sequence: TGTGCCAGCAGCCGAGGTAGGACAGGGAGTAACTATGGCTACACCTTC.

This rearrangement joins TRBV19 to TRBJ2-4; D remains unclear. Between the trimmed V and J ends, which lost 6 bases and 6 bases, there was a span of 15 bases. Germline assignment: CDR1 LNHDA and CDR2 SQIVND (reference sequence). The CDR3 runs to 14 residues. The CDR3 loop reads CASRTESPRNIQYF. DNA for the CDR3: TGTGCCAGTAGAACGGAGTCCCCGAGAAACATTCAGTACTTC.

Here the CDR3 reads CASSRTGSSAHEQYF. Here the CDR3 DNA reads TGTGCCAGCAGCCGTACAGGGTCCAGCGCCCACGAGCAGTACTTC. The V and J genes are TRBV2 and TRBJ2-7, with D tentatively TRBD1 (6 bases). The CDR3 runs 15 residues. Deletions cut 6 bases from V and 5 bases from J, with 20 bases between. The V gene's germline CDR1 is SNHLY and CDR2 FYNNEI.

The chain employs TRBV27 and TRBJ1-1, with 8 bases lining up with TRBD1. CDR1 is MNHEY and CDR2 is SMNVEV in the germline V gene (reference sequence). CDR3 size: 14 residues. J was trimmed by 6 bases and V by 4 bases; bases with no gene match: 7. The CDR3 spells CASSSGQGNPEAFF. For the CDR3, the DNA is TGTGCCAGCAGTTCAGGACAGGGTAATCCTGAAGCTTTCTTT.

This chain links TRBV7-8 with TRBJ1-1; no reliable D call. Trimming took off 2 bases at V and 1 base at J, with 8 bases between the two ends. This CDR3 is built from 14 residues. Germline V CDR1 and CDR2: SGHVS, FQNEAQ. CDR3 in amino acids: CASSLWAGNTEAFF. CDR3 nucleotides: TGTGCCAGCAGCTTATGGGCTGGGAACACTGAAGCTTTCTTT.

V and J are TRBV5-5 and TRBJ2-5, with D uncertain. CDR1 and CDR2 from the germline V gene are SGHKS and YYEKEE (reference sequence). The CDR3 covers 12 residues. Deletions cut 4 bases from V and 4 bases from J, with 8 bases between. CDR3 residues: CASSRELETQYF. The CDR3 DNA reads TGTGCCAGCAGCAGAGAGCTAGAGACCCAGTACTTC.

CDR3 coding DNA: TGTGCCAGCAGCCGCCGCAGGGGAGGGGTACAAGAGACCCAGTACTTC. It yields the protein CASSRRRGGVQETQYF. This chain connects TRBV21-1 to TRBJ2-5; TRBD2 is the table's D call and was not checked against the DNA. TRBV21-1 is a pseudogene segment. The CDR3 spans 16 residues.

This chain links TRBV4-2 with TRBJ2-7, with 12 bases aligning to TRBD2. The CDR3 runs to 20 residues. Germline V gene data show CDR1 as LGHNA and CDR2 as YNFKEQ. Unmatched junction bases numbered 20, after V lost 4 bases and J lost 4 bases. The CDR3 here is CASSPGGRTSGNLRVYEQYF. The CDR3 DNA is TGTGCCAGCAGCCCAGGGGGGCGGACTAGCGGGAATCTGAGGGTTTACGAGCAGTACTTC.

The V gene is TRBV6-5, the J gene TRBJ1-2; D gene uncertain. Germline loops: CDR1 MNHEY, CDR2 SVGAGI. V was trimmed by 10 bases and J by 4 bases, leaving 16 bases between them. The CDR3 covers 13 residues. This CDR3 is CATSGPSGYGYTF. The CDR3 nucleotides are TGTGCCACCTCTGGGCCCTCTGGCTATGGCTACACCTTC.

The chain recombines TRBV4-3 with TRBJ1-2; possible D gene TRBD1, 5 bases. The CDR3 totals 17 residues. V was trimmed by 0 bases and J by 3 bases, leaving 17 bases between them. The V gene's germline CDR1 is LGHNA and CDR2 YSLEER. The CDR3 region is CASSQDYGEGVDYGYTF. DNA of the CDR3: TGCGCCAGCAGCCAAGATTATGGCGAAGGGGTGGACTATGGCTACACCTTC.

The chain recombines TRBV30 with TRBJ2-7; 7 bases match TRBD2. V shed 4 bases, J shed 0 bases, and the junction held 6 bases outside the gene matches. The CDR3 runs to 14 residues. Germline loops: CDR1 GTSNPN, CDR2 SVGIG (reference sequence). The CDR3 coding sequence is TGTGCCTGGACTTGGGACTACAGCTCCTACGAGCAGTACTTC. Residues: CAWTWDYSSYEQYF.